Below are 32 T cell receptor beta chains sequenced from a single sample in a study of blood T cell repertoires in COVID-19. Sequenced by immunoSEQ multiplex PCR; TCRdb stores in-frame clones only, minus some. This repertoire shows 100,000 to 150,000 clones, more than 75% found once; its top ten account for around 2.1%. The material sequenced was peripheral blood. These receptors originate from a man in his 70s with active COVID-19.

V is TRBV28 and J is TRBJ2-3; 7 bases are shared with TRBD2. V shed 4 bases, J shed 2 bases, and the junction held 6 bases outside the gene matches. There are 15 residues in the CDR3. Germline CDR1 and CDR2: MDHEN and SYDVKM. CDR3 amino acids: CASSSLADFTDTQYF. The CDR3 DNA reads as TGTGCCAGCAGTTCCCTAGCGGACTTCACAGATACGCAGTATTTT.

The DNA of the CDR3 is TGTGCCAGCAGATTGCGGGGAGGAAACACCATATATTTT. Its protein is CASRLRGGNTIYF. The chain employs TRBV27 and TRBJ1-3; D gene unclear. Between the trimmed V and J ends, which lost 6 bases and 4 bases, there was a span of 10 bases. The CDR3 is 13 amino acids. In germline, CDR1 is MNHEY, CDR2 SMNVEV (reference sequence).

The chain combines TRBV27 with TRBJ2-3, with 8 bases lining up with TRBD2. The length of the CDR3 is 17 residues. The V segment lost 0 bases and the J segment 6 bases; nucleotides outside the gene matches: 11. Per germline, CDR1 MNHEY and CDR2 SMNVEV (reference sequence). In DNA, the CDR3 is TGTGCCAGCAGTTTATCGTTTGTAGCGGGAACGGGGGATACGCAGTATTTT. Its protein is CASSLSFVAGTGDTQYF.

CDR3 nucleotides: TGCAGTGCGGGGGGGGACACTGAAGCTTTCTTT. It codes for CSAGGDTEAFF. This chain links TRBV20-1 with TRBJ1-1; D might be TRBD1 (5 bases). Germline CDR1 and CDR2: DFQATT and SNEGSKA (reference sequence). The germline V and J ends were trimmed by 6 bases and 3 bases, with 8 bases remaining between them. The CDR3 loop spans 11 amino acids.

The chain has TRBV7-2 and TRBJ2-5; 10 positions match TRBD2. Germline V gene sequence: CDR1 SGHTA, CDR2 FQGNSA. The CDR3 runs 15 residues. With 4 bases clipped from V and 5 bases from J, the junction kept 7 bases outside the gene matches. The chain's CDR3 is CASSSSGRADETQYF. The CDR3 DNA reads TGTGCCAGCAGCTCCAGCGGGAGGGCCGACGAGACCCAGTACTTC.

This clone was recorded once. This chain connects TRBV18 to TRBJ2-7; 10 nucleotides match TRBD2. Per germline, CDR1 KGHSH and CDR2 LQKENI. The trim removed 5 bases at V and 5 bases at J, leaving 6 bases unmatched. The CDR3 is made up of 14 amino acids. As DNA, the CDR3 is TGTGCCAGCTCAATTAGCGGGAGGCCCGACGAGCAGTACTTC. It specifies CASSISGRPDEQYF.

This clone was detected only once. The chain uses TRBV27 and TRBJ2-7; D is uncertain. The CDR3 runs 13 residues. Trimming stripped 0 bases from V and 0 bases from J, with 3 bases between. Germline CDR1 and CDR2: MNHEY and SMNVEV (reference sequence). The CDR3 sequence is CASSLSISYEQYF. In DNA form, the CDR3 reads TGTGCCAGCAGTTTATCTATCTCCTACGAGCAGTACTTC.

The V and J genes are TRBV11-2 and TRBJ2-5, with 11 bases identical to TRBD2. Germline CDR1 is SGHAT and CDR2 is FQNNGV. CDR3 length: 16 amino acids. J was trimmed by 3 bases and V by 5 bases; bases with no gene match: 8. The CDR3 protein is CASSPNSGRGKETQYF. The CDR3, as DNA: TGTGCCAGCAGCCCAAATAGCGGGAGGGGGAAAGAGACCCAGTACTTC.

V and J are TRBV9 and TRBJ2-1, with D tentatively TRBD2 (6 bases). The CDR3 length is 15 residues. Trimming stripped 0 bases from V and 7 bases from J, with 14 bases between. Looked up from germline, CDR1 is SGDLS and CDR2 is YYNGEE. CDR3 in DNA: TGTGCCAGCAGCGTAGTGGGGGACTTTTCTAATGAGCAGTTCTTC. It codes for CASSVVGDFSNEQFF.

As concerns this clone: The sample carries other DNA sequences with the same CDR3. The chain combines TRBV5-4 with TRBJ2-5; D perhaps matches TRBD1 (7 bases). This CDR3 is 13 amino acids long. V lost 0 bases to trimming and J lost 5 bases, with 8 bases between them. Looked up from germline, CDR1 is SGHNT and CDR2 is YYREEE (reference sequence). CDR3 nucleotides: TGTGCCAGCAGCTTGGCAGGGGGGGAGACCCAGTACTTC. It specifies CASSLAGGETQYF. The full variable domain, with the rest looked up from reference TRBV5-4 and TRBJ2-5, is ETGVTQSPTHLIKTRGQQVTLRCSSQSGHNTVSWYQQALGQGPQFIFQYYREEENGRGNFPPRFSGLQFPNYSSELNVNALELDDSALYLCASSLAGGETQYFGPGTRLLVL.

The gene calls are TRBV18 and TRBJ1-4; TRBD1 might be the D (5 bases). Germline V CDR1 and CDR2: KGHSH, LQKENI. V gave up 3 bases and J gave up 5 bases, with 10 bases separating them. The CDR3 contains 14 residues. This CDR3 reads CASSPAGGNEKLFF. The CDR3 DNA reads as TGTGCCAGCTCACCTGCCGGGGGGAATGAAAAACTGTTTTTT.

The chain joins TRBV6-5 to TRBJ2-3; D not certain. Looked up from germline, CDR1 is MNHEY and CDR2 is SVGAGI. V was trimmed by 4 bases and J by 0 bases, leaving 14 bases between them. This CDR3 is 16 amino acids long. The CDR3 region has the DNA TGTGCCAGCAGTTCGATACAGACCATAAGCACAGATACGCAGTATTTT. Its protein is CASSSIQTISTDTQYF.

This chain joins TRBV19 and TRBJ1-1, with 8 bases aligning to TRBD1. Looked up from germline, CDR1 is LNHDA and CDR2 is SQIVND (reference sequence). The trim removed 9 bases at V and 6 bases at J, leaving 9 bases unmatched. The CDR3 loop spans 13 amino acids. CDR3 nucleotides: TGTGCCAGCCGCCGCGACAGGGGCGCTGAAGCTTTCTTT. It encodes CASRRDRGAEAFF.

The chain links TRBV3-1 (or the pseudogene TRBV3-2) to TRBJ1-5, with 7 bases fitting TRBD1. Trimming cost V 4 bases and J 4 bases; bases outside gene matches: 4. There are 14 residues in the CDR3. Germline loops: CDR1 LGHDT, CDR2 YNNKEL (reference sequence). For the CDR3, the DNA is TGTGCCAGCAGCCGAGGGACAGTAAATCAGCCCCAGCATTTT. It is translated as CASSRGTVNQPQHF.

The chain carries TRBV19 and TRBJ2-2, with D perhaps matching TRBD2 (6 bases). V was shortened by 10 bases and J by 0 bases, with 18 bases between the two germline ends. Germline V gene data show CDR1 as LNHDA and CDR2 as SQIVND (reference sequence). CDR3 length: 16 amino acids. CDR3 protein: CATPRSGRANTGELFF. CDR3 bases: TGTGCCACCCCCCGGAGCGGGCGGGCGAACACCGGGGAGCTGTTTTTT.

CDR3 nucleotide sequence: TGTGCCAGCCGGGACATCGACTACGAGCAGTACTTC. Its translation is CASRDIDYEQYF. The chain uses TRBV2 and TRBJ2-7; D perhaps matches TRBD1 (6 bases). CDR1 and CDR2 from the germline V gene are SNHLY and FYNNEI. The CDR3 runs 12 residues. V was trimmed by 8 bases and J by 3 bases, leaving 11 bases between them.

This sequence joins TRBV5-5 and TRBJ2-1; 11 nucleotides agree with TRBD2. CDR1 and CDR2 from the germline V gene are SGHKS and YYEKEE (reference sequence). J was trimmed by 6 bases and V by 4 bases; bases with no gene match: 9. CDR3 length equals 16 residues. The CDR3 DNA reads TGTGCCAGCAGCCGACTAGCGGGATTGGGGGGCAATGAGCAGTTCTTC. Translating it yields CASSRLAGLGGNEQFF.

The chain is built from TRBV11-2 and TRBJ2-5; 8 positions match TRBD1. The CDR3 is 15 residues long. Germline CDR1 reads SGHAT; CDR2 reads FQNNGV. After removal of 5 bases from V and 4 bases from J, the junction contained 9 bases not matched to a gene. The CDR3 region is CASSPQTGQGETQYF. CDR3 nucleotide sequence: TGTGCCAGCAGCCCGCAGACTGGACAGGGAGAGACCCAGTACTTC.

This clone was counted once. The chain uses TRBV6-5 and TRBJ1-4; D not resolved. V was trimmed by 6 bases and J by 0 bases, leaving 11 bases between them. The CDR3 extends over 15 amino acids. The germline V gene has CDR1 MNHEY and CDR2 SVGAGI. CDR3 residues: CASRYGSATNEKLFF. CDR3 nucleotide sequence: TGTGCCAGCAGATACGGGAGCGCAACTAATGAAAAACTGTTTTTT.

Here the CDR3 reads CASSPQVGEQYF. The CDR3 bases are TGTGCCAGTAGTCCACAGGTGGGCGAGCAGTACTTC. This chain links TRBV19 with TRBJ2-7, with D possibly being TRBD1 (5 bases). This CDR3 has 12 amino acids. V was pared by 5 bases and J by 6 bases, with 11 bases between. Germline values: CDR1 LNHDA, CDR2 SQIVND (reference sequence).

The CDR3 reads CASSSTGPYNEQFF. The CDR3 nucleotides are TGCGCCAGCAGCTCAACAGGGCCCTACAATGAGCAGTTCTTC. This rearrangement joins TRBV5-1 to TRBJ2-1, with D perhaps TRBD1 (6 bases). CDR3 length: 14 amino acids. Between the trimmed V and J ends, which lost 3 bases and 2 bases, there was a span of 9 bases. Germline CDR1 and CDR2: SGHRS and YFSETQ.

The rearrangement joins TRBV28 to TRBJ2-7; D possibly corresponds to TRBD1 (7 bases). The ends were cut back, 8 bases at V and 7 bases at J, with 21 bases in the middle. This CDR3 contains 14 residues. The V gene's germline CDR1 is MDHEN and CDR2 SYDVKM. CDR3 amino acids: CASREGQAAGEQYF. Here the CDR3 DNA reads TGTGCCAGCCGGGAAGGACAGGCCGCGGGGGAGCAGTACTTC.

This clone has a single count. This chain links TRBV24-1 with TRBJ2-1; D is unclear. The germline V gene encodes CDR1 KGHDR and CDR2 SFDVKD. The V gene lost 0 bases and the J gene lost 4 bases, with 6 bases spanning the gap. The CDR3 is 14 amino acids. The CDR3 here is CATSDLTGYNEQFF. In DNA, the CDR3 is TGTGCCACCAGTGATTTGACGGGTTACAATGAGCAGTTCTTC.

The rearrangement joins TRBV4-3 to TRBJ2-7; D may be TRBD2 (6 bases). The CDR3 runs to 15 residues. V lost 1 base, J lost 2 bases, and 12 bases lay in between. In germline, CDR1 is LGHNA, CDR2 YSLEER. The CDR3 sequence is CASSQGGLAPYEQYF. The DNA of the CDR3 is TGCGCCAGCAGCCAAGGTGGGCTAGCGCCCTACGAGCAGTACTTC.

This chain links TRBV4-3 with TRBJ1-1; 7 positions agree with TRBD1. The CDR3 sequence is 13 residues long. Trimming took 5 bases from V and 4 from J; bases not matched to a gene: 4. The germline V gene has CDR1 LGHNA and CDR2 YSLEER. In DNA, the CDR3 is TGCGCCAGCAGCAACAGGGGCCTCACTGAAGCTTTCTTT. It translates to CASSNRGLTEAFF.

The chain carries TRBV7-7 and TRBJ2-1, with 8 bases matching TRBD1. The CDR3 length is 15 residues. Germline V lookup: CDR1 SSHAT, CDR2 FNYEAQ (reference sequence). The V gene end was trimmed by 5 bases and the J gene end by 1 base; junction bases not matched to a gene: 4. The CDR3: CASSPRTGSYNEQFF. The DNA of the CDR3 is TGTGCCAGCAGCCCTAGGACAGGGTCCTACAATGAGCAGTTCTTC.

Concerning this clone itself: Within the sample, other DNA sequences also encode this same CDR3. V and J are TRBV5-1 and TRBJ2-7; the D gene is possibly TRBD1 (6 bases). The CDR3 has 14 residues. V was cut by 0 bases and J by 1 base, with 8 bases left in between. Per the germline V gene, CDR1 is SGHRS and CDR2 is YFSETQ. CDR3 in amino acids: CASSLAGQSYEQYF. As DNA, the CDR3 is TGCGCCAGCAGCTTGGCCGGACAGTCCTACGAGCAGTACTTC.

This chain connects TRBV27 to TRBJ1-3, with D possibly being TRBD1 (6 bases). The germline V and J ends were trimmed by 3 bases and 3 bases, with 12 bases remaining between them. CDR1 MNHEY and CDR2 SMNVEV come from the germline V gene (reference sequence). This CDR3 spans 15 amino acids. Here the CDR3 DNA reads TGTGCCAGCAGTTTGAACAGGGCGGGTGGAAACACCATATATTTT. Protein sequence: CASSLNRAGGNTIYF.

This chain uses TRBV24-1 with TRBJ2-7; 12 bases map to TRBD2. Looked up from germline, CDR1 is KGHDR and CDR2 is SFDVKD. V shed 3 bases and J 6 bases; nucleotides not matched to a gene: 5. This CDR3 contains 15 residues. The CDR3 region is CATSDATSGSSEQYF. The CDR3 DNA sequence: TGTGCCACCAGTGATGCGACTAGCGGGAGTTCCGAGCAGTACTTC.

The chain recombines TRBV6-6 with TRBJ1-5, with 11 positions matching TRBD1. The ends lost 6 bases at V and 4 bases at J; junction bases unmatched: 8. The CDR3 has 16 amino acids. Per germline, CDR1 MNHNY and CDR2 SVGAGI (reference sequence). The CDR3 nucleotides are TGTGCCAGCAGCCCGTGGGACAGGGGGAGAAATCAGCCCCAGCATTTT. Its translation: CASSPWDRGRNQPQHF.

This clone appeared once. CDR3 protein: CASSPDPPGEWDYGYTF. CDR3 coding DNA: TGTGCCAGCAGCCCGGACCCCCCGGGGGAGTGGGACTATGGCTACACCTTC. The chain is built from TRBV4-2 and TRBJ1-2; possibly TRBD1 for D (5 bases). The CDR3 runs 17 residues. Germline assignment: CDR1 LGHNA and CDR2 YNFKEQ. Deletions cut 4 bases from V and 3 bases from J, with 21 bases between.

V and J are TRBV7-2 and TRBJ2-2; 10 bases are a match to TRBD2. CDR1 and CDR2 (germline): SGHTA, FQGNSA. The trim removed 5 bases at V and 4 bases at J, leaving 4 bases unmatched. The CDR3 is 15 amino acids. The CDR3 sequence is CASSQKRGGTGELFF. CDR3 nucleotide sequence: TGTGCCAGCAGCCAAAAGCGGGGGGGCACCGGGGAGCTGTTTTTT.